The 29 T cell receptor beta chains given below trace back to one sample, sequenced in a study of T cell repertoires in cytomegalovirus infection. Each CDR3 protein is one row after TCRdb ran MiXCR on the reads. The sample yields 150,000 to 190,000 distinct CDR3 sequences, 23% seen once. Sequenced sample: PBMCs. All receptors come from a human donor in good health (CMV status not recorded). Some clones in this sample may be carry-over from other donors' samples.

The chain carries TRBV9 and TRBJ2-7, with D unclear. The V end was cut by 0 bases, the J end by 0 bases, with 13 bases between. Germline V CDR1 and CDR2: SGDLS, YYNGEE. This CDR3 contains 16 residues. DNA for the CDR3: TGTGCCAGCAGCGTAGCTTCGACAACGAGCTCCTACGAGCAGTACTTC. This gives the protein CASSVASTTSSYEQYF.

The rearrangement links TRBV7-3 to TRBJ1-1; D might be TRBD1 (6 bases). Trimming cost V 2 bases and J 5 bases, with 12 bases left between them. The CDR3 consists of 14 residues. Germline V lookup: CDR1 SGHTA, CDR2 FQGTGA. The CDR3 loop is CASSLFGGQTEAFF. The CDR3 coding sequence is TGTGCCAGCAGCTTATTCGGGGGGCAAACTGAAGCTTTCTTT.

This clonotype was found once. V gene TRBV20-1 combines with J gene TRBJ2-1; D is possibly TRBD2 (6 bases). The CDR3 is 15 amino acids. Trimming shortened V by 3 bases and J by 4 bases, and 16 bases separated the two germline ends. Looked up from germline, CDR1 is DFQATT and CDR2 is SNEGSKA (reference sequence). CDR3 sequence reads: CSASFGTRPYNEQFF. The CDR3 bases are TGCAGTGCTAGTTTCGGGACTCGACCGTACAATGAGCAGTTCTTC.

The chain combines TRBV18 with TRBJ2-7; no clear D gene. V lost 3 bases and J 4 bases, leaving 13 bases between the germline ends. Germline CDR1 KGHSH, CDR2 LQKENI. This CDR3 has 14 amino acids. In DNA, the CDR3 is TGTGCCAGCTCACCCGTTCGTGGAATATACGAGCAGTACTTC. It yields the protein CASSPVRGIYEQYF.

The sample holds a few counts of this clonotype. The rearrangement links TRBV29-1 to TRBJ2-7; TRBD1 matches at 9 bases. With V trimmed by 1 base and J by 3 bases, 7 bases remained unmatched. In germline, CDR1 is SQVTM, CDR2 ANQGSEA. The length of the CDR3 is 15 residues. DNA of the CDR3: TGCAGCGTTGAAGTTTGGGACAGGGTGGGCTACGAGCAGTACTTC. Translation gives CSVEVWDRVGYEQYF.

This clonotype has a handful of counts. The chain is built from TRBV7-9 and TRBJ2-7, with 8 bases identical to TRBD1. The germline gives CDR1 SEHNR, CDR2 FQNEAQ (reference sequence). The CDR3 length is 16 residues. The V and J ends lost 4 bases and 3 bases, in that order; junction bases with no gene match: 11. In DNA form, the CDR3 reads TGTGCCAGCAGCTCGACCTACAGGGGGGAATACTACGAGCAGTACTTC. Protein sequence: CASSSTYRGEYYEQYF.

This clonotype was observed a handful of times. The rearrangement uses TRBV28 and TRBJ1-1; perhaps TRBD1 as D (5 bases). The V end was cut by 1 base, the J end by 1 base, with 7 bases between. Per the germline V gene, CDR1 is MDHEN and CDR2 is SYDVKM. This CDR3 comprises 14 residues. CDR3 nucleotide sequence: TGTGCCAGCAGTTTATTCGGGGGGAACACTGAAGCTTTCTTT. The encoded protein is CASSLFGGNTEAFF. Full variable domain (outside the CDR3, taken from reference TRBV28 and TRBJ1-1): DVKVTQSSRYLVKRTGEKVFLECVQDMDHENMFWYRQDPGLGLRLIYFSYDVKMKEKGDIPEGYSVSREKKERFSLILESASTNQTSMYLCASSLFGGNTEAFFGQGTRLTVV.

In this sample, this clonotype turned up a few times. V is TRBV28 and J is TRBJ2-7; a possible D gene is TRBD2 (7 bases). Looked up from germline, CDR1 is MDHEN and CDR2 is SYDVKM. V gave up 4 bases and J gave up 1 base, with 20 bases separating them. The CDR3 is made up of 17 amino acids. The CDR3 sequence: CASSSPRGGARSYEQYF. CDR3 DNA sequence: TGTGCCAGCAGTTCCCCCCGTGGGGGGGCGCGGTCCTACGAGCAGTACTTC.

The chain uses TRBV9 and TRBJ1-1; D call uncertain. Germline assignment: CDR1 SGDLS and CDR2 YYNGEE. The CDR3 has 16 amino acids. The germline V and J ends were trimmed by 10 bases and 1 base, with 23 bases remaining between them. CDR3 in amino acids: CAPRGLVWSRNTEAFF. Written as DNA, the CDR3 is TGTGCCCCCCGCGGTCTCGTATGGTCTCGGAACACTGAAGCTTTCTTT.

This sequence joins TRBV28 and TRBJ1-2; 8 bases agree with TRBD1. The length of the CDR3 is 14 residues. V trimming: 9 bases; J trimming: 8 bases; junction bases outside the gene matches: 14. Germline assignment: CDR1 MDHEN and CDR2 SYDVKM. The CDR3 sequence is CASTSRQGLRGYTF. The DNA for the CDR3 is TGTGCCAGTACCTCTAGACAGGGGCTTCGGGGCTACACCTTC.

This clonotype was seen at least ten times. The chain has TRBV7-2 and TRBJ2-3; 7 positions match TRBD2. This CDR3 comprises 16 residues. V dropped 1 base and J dropped 6; count of bases not matched to a gene: 10. The germline V gene has CDR1 SGHTA and CDR2 FQGNSA. CDR3 in DNA: TGTGCCAGCAGCTTAGTTGCCTCAGCCGGGAGGGATACGCAGTATTTT. As protein: CASSLVASAGRDTQYF.

This clonotype was found a few times. The chain joins TRBV20-1 to TRBJ2-7; 8 bases agree with TRBD1. V lost 5 bases, J lost 0 bases, and 9 bases stayed unmatched. This CDR3 is 15 amino acids long. Germline V gene lookup returns CDR1 DFQATT and CDR2 SNEGSKA (reference sequence). In DNA, the CDR3 is TGCAGTGCTCCCGACAGGGGACGCGGCTCCTACGAGCAGTACTTC. This encodes CSAPDRGRGSYEQYF.

The chain links TRBV28 to TRBJ2-2; D may be TRBD2 (6 bases). Germline V gene data show CDR1 as MDHEN and CDR2 as SYDVKM. The CDR3 spans 16 residues. V lost 5 bases and J lost 2, with 15 bases in between. The CDR3 loop is CASSITGTYNTGELFF. The CDR3 DNA sequence: TGTGCCAGCAGTATCACCGGGACTTATAACACCGGGGAGCTGTTTTTT.

This rearrangement joins TRBV15 to TRBJ2-1; D may be TRBD2 (6 bases). The V end was cut by 0 bases, the J end by 7 bases, with 16 bases between. CDR1 and CDR2 (germline): LNHNV, YYDKDF (reference sequence). The CDR3 has 16 amino acids. CDR3 coding DNA: TGTGCCACCAGCAGAGATTTGGGGGGTACCGGGAATGAGCAGTTCTTC. This translates into CATSRDLGGTGNEQFF. Full variable domain (missing parts from reference TRBV15 and TRBJ2-1): DAMVIQNPRYQVTQFGKPVTLSCSQTLNHNVMYWYQQKSSQAPKLLFHYYDKDFNNEADTPDNFQSRRPNTSFCFLDIRSPGLGDTAMYLCATSRDLGGTGNEQFFGPGTRLTVL.

This clonotype turned up a few times. CDR3 protein: CASSFVGGGLSEQYF. The CDR3, as DNA: TGTGCCAGCAGTTTCGTCGGGGGGGGCCTCTCCGAGCAGTACTTC. This sequence joins TRBV27 and TRBJ2-7; 8 bases are shared with TRBD2. The J segment lost 6 bases and the V segment lost 3 bases, leaving 10 bases of the junction unmatched. Germline CDR1 reads MNHEY; CDR2 reads SMNVEV (reference sequence). The CDR3 has 15 residues.

This clonotype occurred many times. The rearrangement uses TRBV7-6 and TRBJ2-3, with D possibly being TRBD2 (5 bases). The CDR3 extends over 14 amino acids. Germline loops: CDR1 SGHVS, CDR2 FNYEAQ. The V end lost 0 bases, the J end lost 5 bases, and 9 bases lay between the germline ends. The CDR3, as DNA: TGTGCCAGCAGCTTAGCAGGGAGTGGAGATACGCAGTATTTT. Its translation is CASSLAGSGDTQYF.

At least ten counts were recorded for this clonotype. The chain carries TRBV20-1 and TRBJ2-7; D not certain. With 0 bases removed from V and 4 bases from J, the gap between germline ends came to 7 bases. The length of the CDR3 is 12 residues. Germline CDR1 is DFQATT and CDR2 is SNEGSKA (reference sequence). The CDR3: CSARDRGYEQYF. The DNA for the CDR3 is TGCAGTGCTAGAGATCGAGGATACGAGCAGTACTTC.

The rearrangement uses TRBV12-3 or TRBV12-4 and TRBJ2-1, with 8 bases matching TRBD1. Losses at the gene ends were 5 bases for V and 3 bases for J; bases not matched to a gene: 6. The CDR3 runs to 15 residues. This CDR3 reads CASSLRTGNYNEQFF. The CDR3 region has the DNA TGTGCCAGCAGTCTACGGACAGGGAACTACAATGAGCAGTTCTTC.

This clonotype appeared a few times. The chain combines TRBV6-5 with TRBJ2-5, with 15 bases lining up with TRBD2. The CDR3 covers 19 residues. V shed 5 bases, J shed 5 bases, and the junction held 15 bases outside the gene matches. Germline V CDR1 and CDR2: MNHEY, SVGAGI. In DNA, the CDR3 is TGTGCCAGCAGTCCAGGACTAGCGGGAGGGCCGGGACCAGAGGAGACCCAGTACTTC. This sequence encodes CASSPGLAGGPGPEETQYF.

This chain joins TRBV29-1 and TRBJ2-3; 9 bases fit TRBD2. Germline V lookup: CDR1 SQVTM, CDR2 ANQGSEA. The CDR3 loop spans 19 amino acids. V trimming: 3 bases; J trimming: 0 bases; junction bases outside the gene matches: 16. The CDR3 loop is CSVDLPAGGSLTSTDTQYF. The DNA of the CDR3 is TGCAGCGTTGACCTCCCAGCGGGGGGAAGCTTAACAAGCACAGATACGCAGTATTTT.

This clonotype was observed at least ten times. The CDR3 coding sequence is TGCGCCAGCAGCACGTCGGGAGGGCCCGGATACGAGCAGTTCTTC. Amino acid sequence: CASSTSGGPGYEQFF. The chain uses TRBV5-1 and TRBJ2-1; 8 nucleotides agree with TRBD2. The junction had 13 bases not matched to a gene; V was cut back by 4 bases and J by 10 bases. This CDR3 has 15 amino acids. Germline values: CDR1 SGHRS, CDR2 YFSETQ. The full variable domain, rest sourced from reference TRBV5-1 and TRBJ2-1, is KAGVTQTPRYLIKTRGQQVTLSCSPISGHRSVSWYQQTPGQGLQFLFEYFSETQRNKGNFPGRFSGRQFSNSRSEMNVSTLELGDSALYLCASSTSGGPGYEQFFGPGTRLTVL.

CDR3 coding DNA: TGCAGCGTTGACCTCTCGGAGACCCAGTACTTC. This translates into CSVDLSETQYF. This chain joins TRBV29-1 and TRBJ2-5; no reliable D call. Germline values: CDR1 SQVTM, CDR2 ANQGSEA. Trimming removed 3 bases from V and 5 bases from J, with 7 bases in between. The CDR3 runs to 11 residues.

This clonotype was seen a few times. The chain uses TRBV7-2 and TRBJ2-7, with 11 bases matching TRBD2. J was trimmed by 2 bases and V by 5 bases; bases with no gene match: 2. CDR1 and CDR2 (germline): SGHTA, FQGNSA. The length of the CDR3 is 14 residues. The CDR3 DNA is TGTGCCAGCAGCCATAGCGGGGGGGCCTACGAGCAGTACTTC. Encoded protein: CASSHSGGAYEQYF.

The chain carries TRBV20-1 and TRBJ2-4; 8 positions match TRBD2. This CDR3 is 17 amino acids long. Looked up from germline, CDR1 is DFQATT and CDR2 is SNEGSKA (reference sequence). J gave up 0 bases and V 6 bases, and 13 bases lay outside the gene matches. For the CDR3, the DNA is TGCAGTGCAAATCCGGGACTAGAGAGACTAGCCAAAAACATTCAGTACTTC. Its translation: CSANPGLERLAKNIQYF.

CDR3 amino acids: CASSISGAAQETQYF. CDR3 DNA: TGTGCCAGTAGTATCAGTGGGGCAGCTCAAGAGACCCAGTACTTC. This sequence joins TRBV19 and TRBJ2-5; D might be TRBD1 (5 bases). The CDR3 covers 15 residues. The germline CDR1 and CDR2 sequences are LNHDA and SQIVND (reference sequence). Trimming removed 3 bases from V and 2 bases from J, with 13 bases in between.

Concerning this clonotype itself: Since a much larger clone is just one base distant, this may be a read error. The rearrangement links TRBV7-3 to TRBJ1-1; no clear D. Germline lookup yields CDR1 SGHTA and CDR2 FQGTGA. The CDR3 is made up of 13 amino acids. CDR3 DNA sequence: TGTGCCAGCAGCTCGGGCCGGAACACTGTAGCTTTCTTT. Translating gives CASSSGRNTVAFF.

V usage is TRBV15 and J usage is TRBJ2-1, with D possibly being TRBD1 (6 bases). Germline CDR1 LNHNV, CDR2 YYDKDF (reference sequence). The CDR3 covers 14 residues. The V end lost 3 bases, the J end lost 8 bases, and 14 bases lay between the germline ends. The CDR3, as DNA: TGTGCCACCAGCAGCGGGACAAGTAGAGATGAGCAGTTCTTC. This codes for CATSSGTSRDEQFF.

Notes on this clonotype: Sequence at one end of the junction differs from germline and may be a read error. V gene TRBV27 combines with J gene TRBJ1-1, with D possibly matching TRBD1 (5 bases). This CDR3 has 15 residues. Germline lookup yields CDR1 MNHEY and CDR2 SMNVEV (reference sequence). The CDR3 protein is CTSSLLGTGGPEAFF. The CDR3 DNA reads TGTACCAGCAGTTTATTGGGGACCGGGGGACCTGAAGCTTTCTTT.

V gene TRBV27 combines with J gene TRBJ2-2; D is unresolved. The CDR3 has 11 amino acids. V lost 3 bases to trimming and J lost 7 bases, with 3 bases between them. The germline gives CDR1 MNHEY, CDR2 SMNVEV (reference sequence). Here the CDR3 reads CASSFGGELFF. The CDR3 DNA reads as TGTGCCAGCAGTTTCGGCGGGGAGCTGTTTTTT.